This entry lists 23 T cell receptor beta chains sequenced from one sample in a study of blood T cell repertoires in COVID-19. The assay was immunoSEQ multiplex PCR, and TCRdb's table has in-frame clones only and misses some. The sample contains around 300,000 clones, around 87% of which appear only once. Sequencing was performed on peripheral blood. These receptors were obtained from a woman aged 40 to 50 with COVID-19, enrolled during active disease.

This CDR3 is CASSLGLYNEQFF. The CDR3 DNA sequence: TGTGCCAGCAGTTTAGGACTCTACAATGAGCAGTTCTTC. The genes are TRBV28 and TRBJ2-1, with D possibly being TRBD2 (5 bases). Germline values: CDR1 MDHEN, CDR2 SYDVKM. CDR3 length: 13 amino acids. Trimming removed 2 bases at V and 3 bases at J, with 5 bases between.

The chain employs TRBV7-6 and TRBJ2-1; TRBD1 aligns across 8 bases. After removal of 6 bases from V and 3 bases from J, the junction contained 10 bases not matched to a gene. CDR1 SGHVS and CDR2 FNYEAQ come from the germline V gene. The CDR3 extends over 16 amino acids. The DNA for the CDR3 is TGTGCCAGCAGAATATCCGGGACAGGACTCTACAATGAGCAGTTCTTC. The encoded protein is CASRISGTGLYNEQFF.

The J gene is TRBJ1-4, the V gene TRBV28, with 8 bases matching TRBD1. V dropped 5 bases and J dropped 8; count of bases not matched to a gene: 7. Germline CDR1 is MDHEN and CDR2 is SYDVKM. The CDR3 loop spans 14 amino acids. The CDR3 here is CASSRTGPEEKLFF. In DNA, the CDR3 is TGTGCCAGCAGTAGGACAGGGCCCGAAGAAAAACTGTTTTTT.

J is TRBJ1-6 and V is TRBV6-5; no clear D. CDR1 MNHEY and CDR2 SVGAGI come from the germline V gene. Deletions cut 0 bases from V and 3 bases from J, with 9 bases between. CDR3 length: 16 residues. CDR3 sequence reads: CASSYSGQVYNSPLHF. The CDR3 DNA follows: TGTGCCAGCAGTTACTCTGGGCAAGTCTATAATTCACCCCTCCACTTT.

The chain links TRBV10-3 to TRBJ2-1; 15 bases are shared with TRBD2. Trimming cost V 5 bases and J 0 bases; bases outside gene matches: 8. CDR1 is ENHRY and CDR2 is SYGVKD in the germline V gene. The CDR3 sequence is 19 residues long. In DNA, the CDR3 is TGTGCCATCAGTACGGCCGGGACTAGCGGGAGGAGCTCCTACAATGAGCAGTTCTTC. Encoded protein: CAISTAGTSGRSSYNEQFF.

The rearrangement links TRBV24-1 to TRBJ2-1; tentative D call: TRBD2 (7 bases). Germline V gives CDR1 KGHDR, CDR2 SFDVKD. The V gene lost 3 bases and the J gene lost 2 bases, with 19 bases spanning the gap. The CDR3 length is 18 residues. This chain's CDR3 is CATSDRTGGGRAYNEQFF. Written as DNA, the CDR3 is TGTGCCACCAGTGATAGAACCGGAGGGGGGAGGGCCTACAATGAGCAGTTCTTC.

The rearrangement uses TRBV19 and TRBJ1-6; D is unresolved. The CDR3 extends over 14 amino acids. Trimming left V 3 bases short and J 7 bases short, with 10 bases between. CDR1 LNHDA and CDR2 SQIVND come from the germline V gene (reference sequence). The CDR3 DNA reads as TGTGCCAGTAGTATGAACGGGGTAAATTCACCCCTCCACTTT. Its protein product is CASSMNGVNSPLHF.

V and J are TRBV19 and TRBJ2-1; 8 nucleotides line up with TRBD2. Per germline, CDR1 LNHDA and CDR2 SQIVND (reference sequence). Losses at the gene ends were 5 bases for V and 6 bases for J; bases not matched to a gene: 9. This CDR3 has 15 amino acids. CDR3 DNA: TGTGCCAGTAGTGTTTGGAGCGGGAGTGGCAATGAGCAGTTCTTC. Translated: CASSVWSGSGNEQFF. The entire variable domain, with the rest obtained from reference TRBV19 and TRBJ2-1, is as follows: DGGITQSPKYLFRKEGQNVTLSCEQNLNHDAMYWYRQDPGQGLRLIYYSQIVNDFQKGDIAEGYSVSREKKESFPLTVTSAQKNPTAFYLCASSVWSGSGNEQFFGPGTRLTVL.

This chain links TRBV9 with TRBJ2-3; the match to TRBD2 covers 8 bases. CDR1 and CDR2 from the germline V gene are SGDLS and YYNGEE. CDR3 length: 15 amino acids. Trimming cost V 0 bases and J 6 bases; bases outside gene matches: 6. CDR3 residues: CASSVGLAMGDTQYF. CDR3 coding DNA: TGTGCCAGCAGCGTAGGACTAGCGATGGGGGATACGCAGTATTTT.

Here the CDR3 reads CAWTHLTGENEQFF. In nucleotides, the CDR3 is TGTGCCTGGACCCACCTTACGGGTGAAAATGAGCAGTTCTTC. V usage is TRBV30 and J usage is TRBJ2-1; D gene unclear. This CDR3 has 14 residues. V lost 4 bases, J lost 7 bases, and 17 bases lay in between. Looked up from germline, CDR1 is GTSNPN and CDR2 is SVGIG (reference sequence).

CDR3 amino acids: CASRPSGQGIHGYTF. CDR3 nucleotide sequence: TGTGCCAGCAGACCATCGGGACAGGGGATCCATGGCTACACCTTC. The J gene is TRBJ1-2, the V gene TRBV27; TRBD1 matches 10 bases. Germline V lookup: CDR1 MNHEY, CDR2 SMNVEV (reference sequence). There are 15 residues in the CDR3. V gave up 6 bases and J gave up 6 bases; unmatched junction bases: 10.

The chain couples TRBV30 to TRBJ2-6; unclear D gene. Trimming took off 1 base at V and 1 base at J, with 5 bases between the two ends. Germline V CDR1 and CDR2: GTSNPN, SVGIG (reference sequence). The CDR3 runs 14 residues. The CDR3: CAWSGGSGANVLTF. The CDR3 DNA reads TGTGCCTGGAGTGGAGGATCTGGGGCCAACGTCCTGACTTTC.

The chain employs TRBV5-1 and TRBJ2-5; D gene uncertain. Trimming left V 4 bases short and J 2 bases short, with 9 bases between. The CDR3 consists of 13 residues. Germline V gene data show CDR1 as SGHRS and CDR2 as YFSETQ. CDR3 DNA sequence: TGCGCCAGCAGCCAACCGACACAAGAGACCCAGTACTTC. It specifies CASSQPTQETQYF.

The V call is TRBV15, the J call TRBJ2-1; possible D gene TRBD1, 6 bases. Deletions cut 2 bases from V and 4 bases from J, with 18 bases between. Per germline, CDR1 LNHNV and CDR2 YYDKDF (reference sequence). CDR3 length: 17 amino acids. The chain's CDR3 is CATSRLGVGTKYNEQFF. The CDR3 DNA sequence: TGTGCCACCAGCAGACTCGGCGTGGGGACAAAGTACAATGAGCAGTTCTTC.

V usage is TRBV5-1 and J usage is TRBJ1-1; D possibly corresponds to TRBD1 (6 bases). In germline, CDR1 is SGHRS, CDR2 YFSETQ. The CDR3 runs to 15 residues. Trimming removed 4 bases at V and 0 bases at J, with 13 bases between. This CDR3 is CASSPPDRVNTEAFF. The CDR3 DNA sequence: TGCGCCAGCAGCCCGCCGGACAGAGTGAACACTGAAGCTTTCTTT.

This rearrangement joins TRBV27 to TRBJ2-2; 7 bases are shared with TRBD2. Germline V gene lookup returns CDR1 MNHEY and CDR2 SMNVEV (reference sequence). V lost 3 bases and J lost 6; bases outside the gene matches: 10. The length of the CDR3 is 16 residues. The CDR3 DNA reads as TGTGCCAGCAGTTTTTACGCGGGAGAGTATGCCGGGGAGCTGTTTTTT. Amino acids: CASSFYAGEYAGELFF.

The V call is TRBV30, the J call TRBJ2-6; TRBD1 matches 7 bases. CDR3 length: 15 residues. V trimming: 3 bases; J trimming: 2 bases; junction bases outside the gene matches: 4. Germline CDR1 is GTSNPN and CDR2 is SVGIG (reference sequence). The DNA for the CDR3 is TGTGCCTGGAGGGGAGACAGGGCTGGGGCCAACGTCCTGACTTTC. The encoded protein is CAWRGDRAGANVLTF. The whole variable domain, filled in from reference TRBV30 and TRBJ2-6, reads SQTIHQWPATLVQPVGSPLSLECTVEGTSNPNLYWYRQAAGRGLQLLFYSVGIGQISSEVPQNLSASRPQDRQFILSSKKLLLSDSGFYLCAWRGDRAGANVLTFGAGSRLTVL.

This clone appeared once. The CDR3 region is CASSHIQTGTEAFF. The CDR3 bases are TGTGCCAGTAGTCACATCCAGACAGGTACTGAAGCTTTCTTT. The rearrangement uses TRBV19 and TRBJ1-1; tentatively, D is TRBD1 (6 bases). CDR3 length: 14 residues. The V end lost 5 bases, the J end lost 5 bases, and 15 bases lay between the germline ends. In germline, CDR1 is LNHDA, CDR2 SQIVND (reference sequence).

The V gene is TRBV28, the J gene TRBJ2-7, with 11 bases fitting TRBD1. Trimming at V came to 6 bases and at J to 0 bases, leaving 4 bases not matched to a gene. The CDR3 totals 15 residues. Per the germline V gene, CDR1 is MDHEN and CDR2 is SYDVKM. CDR3 sequence: CASRDRGRDSYEQYF. CDR3 sequence (DNA): TGTGCCAGCAGGGACAGGGGGCGCGACTCCTACGAGCAGTACTTC.

The chain uses TRBV4-1 and TRBJ2-2; TRBD1 might be the D (6 bases). Germline V gene data show CDR1 as MGHRA and CDR2 as YSYEKL. The CDR3 runs 16 residues. Trimming removed 0 bases at V and 4 bases at J, with 12 bases between. The CDR3 here is CASSQDADSFTGELFF. For the CDR3, the DNA is TGCGCCAGCAGCCAAGACGCGGACAGCTTCACCGGGGAGCTGTTTTTT.

The table lists this clone with a count of one. The V call is TRBV5-1, the J call TRBJ2-7; D gene unclear. The CDR3 runs 14 residues. Trimming took off 0 bases at V and 2 bases at J, with 9 bases between the two ends. Germline CDR1 SGHRS, CDR2 YFSETQ. This CDR3 reads CASSLEASPYEQYF. The DNA for the CDR3 is TGCGCCAGCAGCTTGGAGGCTAGTCCCTACGAGCAGTACTTC. Complete variable domain (other parts from reference TRBV5-1 and TRBJ2-7): KAGVTQTPRYLIKTRGQQVTLSCSPISGHRSVSWYQQTPGQGLQFLFEYFSETQRNKGNFPGRFSGRQFSNSRSEMNVSTLELGDSALYLCASSLEASPYEQYFGPGTRLTVT.

The J gene is TRBJ2-7, the V gene TRBV27, with TRBD2 identical over 9 bases. The CDR3 has 11 residues. Unmatched junction bases numbered 5, after V lost 6 bases and J lost 11 bases. In germline, CDR1 is MNHEY, CDR2 SMNVEV (reference sequence). The CDR3 loop is CASRTGLAEYF. CDR3 in DNA: TGTGCCAGCAGGACGGGACTAGCTGAGTACTTC.

The CDR3: CASSLNRDNTEAFF. CDR3 sequence (DNA): TGTGCCAGCAGCTTAAACAGGGACAACACTGAAGCTTTCTTT. This chain uses TRBV7-3 with TRBJ1-1; tentative D call: TRBD1 (6 bases). CDR3 size: 14 residues. Germline CDR1 and CDR2: SGHTA and FQGTGA. V was clipped by 1 base and J by 2 bases, with 8 bases between them.